These 30 T cell receptor beta chains were all obtained from the same sample, sequenced in a study of shared clonotypes between healthy human individuals. TCRdb keeps only in-frame clones here, not all; method: immunoSEQ multiplex PCR. The sample comprises a few million clones, over 90% of which are singletons, and 0.3% to 0.4% rests with the top ten. The sample taken for sequencing was naive CD4+ T cells from PBMCs. As to subset: CD45RA+ positively selected. Every receptor here comes from a man younger than 35 in good health. Some clones in this sample may be carry-over from other donors' samples.

Notes on this clone: Other DNA sequences in this specimen translate into the identical CDR3. In DNA, the CDR3 is TGCGCCAGCAGCTTAAGACTAGCGGGAGTCGGGGAGACCCAGTACTTC. This encodes CASSLRLAGVGETQYF. This chain links TRBV5-1 with TRBJ2-5; TRBD2 matches at 12 bases. This CDR3 region has 16 residues. The J segment lost 5 bases and the V segment lost 2 bases, leaving 7 bases of the junction unmatched. Germline V CDR1 and CDR2: SGHRS, YFSETQ.

In this sample, this clone turned up once. The chain joins TRBV9 to TRBJ2-7; 12 bases map to TRBD2. Per the germline V gene, CDR1 is SGDLS and CDR2 is YYNGEE. The CDR3 loop spans 14 amino acids. V was clipped by 4 bases and J by 5 bases; unmatched bases: 4. The CDR3 reads CASSPRLAGDEQYF. The CDR3, as DNA: TGTGCCAGCAGCCCCCGACTAGCGGGAGACGAGCAGTACTTC.

CDR3 DNA: TGTGCCAGCTCACCCGGGACTAGCGGGACCGGAGCTGGCGAGCAGTACTTC. Translation: CASSPGTSGTGAGEQYF. The gene calls are TRBV18 and TRBJ2-7; TRBD2 aligns across 13 bases. CDR3 length equals 17 residues. Trimming at V came to 3 bases and at J to 6 bases, leaving 11 bases not matched to a gene. Germline V gives CDR1 KGHSH, CDR2 LQKENI. Full variable domain (missing parts from reference TRBV18 and TRBJ2-7): NAGVMQNPRHLVRRRGQEARLRCSPMKGHSHVYWYRQLPEEGLKFMVYLQKENIIDESGMPKERFSAEFPKEGPSILRIQQVVRGDSAAYFCASSPGTSGTGAGEQYFGPGTRLTVT.

The rearrangement uses TRBV6-5 and TRBJ1-1; D is ambiguous. V was trimmed by 2 bases and J by 4 bases, leaving 14 bases between them. The CDR3 runs to 15 residues. Germline V gene lookup returns CDR1 MNHEY and CDR2 SVGAGI. The CDR3 spells CASSYPSVKPTEAFF. CDR3 DNA sequence: TGTGCCAGCAGTTACCCCAGTGTGAAGCCCACTGAAGCTTTCTTT.

The chain recombines TRBV9 with TRBJ2-7; 11 bases are shared with TRBD2. The CDR3 covers 16 residues. Germline CDR1 SGDLS, CDR2 YYNGEE. Losses at the gene ends were 6 bases for V and 2 bases for J; bases not matched to a gene: 10. This chain's CDR3 is CASKGTSGPLPYEQYF. CDR3 in DNA: TGTGCCAGCAAGGGGACTAGCGGCCCTCTCCCCTACGAGCAGTACTTC.

The chain is built from TRBV5-6 and TRBJ1-2, with D hard to call. This CDR3 comprises 14 residues. The V end was cut by 3 bases, the J end by 2 bases, with 11 bases between. The germline CDR1 and CDR2 sequences are SGHDT and YYEEEE. The CDR3 sequence is CASSSGSRNYGYTF. The CDR3, as DNA: TGTGCCAGCAGCTCGGGATCCAGGAACTATGGCTACACCTTC. Based on the CDR3 plus reference TRBV5-6 and TRBJ1-2, the full variable domain is DAGVTQSPTHLIKTRGQQVTLRCSPKSGHDTVSWYQQALGQGPQFIFQYYEEEERQRGNFPDRFSGHQFPNYSSELNVNALLLGDSALYLCASSSGSRNYGYTFGSGTRLTVV.

Details on this clone: Other nucleotide sequences in the sample specify the same CDR3. This chain connects TRBV5-1 to TRBJ2-2, with 9 bases fitting TRBD1. V lost 4 bases to trimming and J lost 5 bases; unmatched junction nucleotides: 6. From germline, CDR1 is SGHRS and CDR2 YFSETQ. The CDR3 totals 15 residues. Here the CDR3 reads CASSPGQGGTGELFF. CDR3 coding DNA: TGCGCCAGCAGCCCGGGACAGGGAGGAACCGGGGAGCTGTTTTTT.

About this clone itself: Within the sample, other DNA sequences also encode this same CDR3. This chain links TRBV4-1 with TRBJ1-4; unclear D gene. V was trimmed by 1 base and J by 4 bases, leaving 10 bases between them. There are 15 residues in the CDR3. Per germline, CDR1 MGHRA and CDR2 YSYEKL. The CDR3 is CASSQVGVSNEKLFF. The CDR3 DNA reads as TGCGCCAGCAGCCAAGTGGGCGTCAGTAATGAAAAACTGTTTTTT.

This chain uses TRBV4-2 with TRBJ2-2; the D is unclear. The CDR3 contains 15 residues. Germline assignment: CDR1 LGHNA and CDR2 YNFKEQ. Trimming took 1 base from V and 1 from J, leaving 7 bases between them. The CDR3 spells CASSQGRKNTGELFF. The CDR3 nucleotides read TGTGCCAGCAGCCAAGGGCGGAAGAACACCGGGGAGCTGTTTTTT.

With regard to this clone: This specimen includes other DNA sequences encoding the same CDR3. The J gene is TRBJ2-3, the V gene TRBV9; D gene unclear. The CDR3 has 12 residues. Germline values: CDR1 SGDLS, CDR2 YYNGEE. The V end lost 4 bases, the J end lost 2 bases, and 5 bases lay between the germline ends. CDR3: CASSPYTDTQYF. The CDR3 DNA sequence: TGTGCCAGCAGCCCTTACACAGATACGCAGTATTTT. Using reference TRBV9 and TRBJ2-3 for the parts outside the CDR3, the full variable domain is DSGVTQTPKHLITATGQRVTLRCSPRSGDLSVYWYQQSLDQGLQFLIQYYNGEERAKGNILERFSAQQFPDLHSELNLSSLELGDSALYFCASSPYTDTQYFGPGTRLTVL.

V is TRBV5-1 and J is TRBJ2-7, with 9 bases aligning to TRBD2. CDR1 is SGHRS, CDR2 YFSETQ, per germline. The CDR3 has 14 residues. Trimming cost V 1 base and J 4 bases; bases outside gene matches: 3. CDR3: CASSLQLAGYEQYF. CDR3 sequence (DNA): TGCGCCAGCAGCTTGCAGCTAGCGGGGTACGAGCAGTACTTC. Drawing the rest from reference TRBV5-1 and TRBJ2-7, the complete variable domain is KAGVTQTPRYLIKTRGQQVTLSCSPISGHRSVSWYQQTPGQGLQFLFEYFSETQRNKGNFPGRFSGRQFSNSRSEMNVSTLELGDSALYLCASSLQLAGYEQYFGPGTRLTVT.

The chain uses TRBV7-2 and TRBJ2-5; D not certain. There are 14 residues in the CDR3. From germline, CDR1 is SGHTA and CDR2 FQGNSA. With 1 base removed from V and 0 bases from J, the gap between germline ends came to 6 bases. In DNA, the CDR3 is TGTGCCAGCAGCTTAGTTTTGAACCAAGAGACCCAGTACTTC. This codes for CASSLVLNQETQYF. The full variable domain, rest sourced from reference TRBV7-2 and TRBJ2-5, is GAGVSQSPSNKVTEKGKDVELRCDPISGHTALYWYRQSLGQGLEFLIYFQGNSAPDKSGLPSDRFSAERTGGSVSTLTIQRTQQEDSAVYLCASSLVLNQETQYFGPGTRLLVL.

The chain combines TRBV29-1 with TRBJ2-3; 10 bases line up with TRBD1. The germline CDR1 and CDR2 sequences are SQVTM and ANQGSEA. The CDR3 is 12 residues long. The V gene end was trimmed by 8 bases and the J gene end by 5 bases; junction bases not matched to a gene: 4. CDR3 nucleotides: TGCAGCTCCGGACAGGGGGTAGATACGCAGTATTTT. Its translation is CSSGQGVDTQYF.

The chain carries TRBV28 and TRBJ2-1; D unclear. The V gene lost 1 base and the J gene lost 2 bases, with 6 bases spanning the gap. The CDR3 runs 14 residues. In germline, CDR1 is MDHEN, CDR2 SYDVKM. CDR3: CASSLYGAYNEQFF. The CDR3 bases are TGTGCCAGCAGTTTATATGGGGCCTACAATGAGCAGTTCTTC.

The chain carries TRBV6-5 and TRBJ2-5; tentatively, D is TRBD2 (5 bases). There are 15 residues in the CDR3. The germline V gene encodes CDR1 MNHEY and CDR2 SVGAGI. The V end lost 0 bases, the J end lost 5 bases, and 13 bases lay between the germline ends. CDR3 coding DNA: TGTGCCAGCAGTTACTCGGATAGCGTCGGGGAGACCCAGTACTTC. It is translated as CASSYSDSVGETQYF.

The chain joins TRBV30 to TRBJ1-2; possibly TRBD1 for D (5 bases). Looked up from germline, CDR1 is GTSNPN and CDR2 is SVGIG (reference sequence). The CDR3 covers 13 residues. V was shortened by 1 base and J by 4 bases, with 10 bases between the two germline ends. CDR3: CAWSGGFGYGYTF. In DNA form, the CDR3 reads TGTGCCTGGAGTGGGGGGTTTGGCTATGGCTACACCTTC.

The J gene is TRBJ2-1, the V gene TRBV5-1; 7 bases map to TRBD2. V dropped 1 base and J dropped 5; count of bases not matched to a gene: 6. Germline CDR1 reads SGHRS; CDR2 reads YFSETQ. The CDR3 is 15 amino acids. The CDR3 region has the DNA TGCGCCAGCAGCTTGATCCTAGCGGCCAACAATGAGCAGTTCTTC. It encodes CASSLILAANNEQFF.

The chain joins TRBV6-1 to TRBJ2-7; 10 positions agree with TRBD1. Germline values: CDR1 MNHNS, CDR2 SASEGT. CDR3 size: 15 residues. Trimming at V came to 7 bases and at J to 3 bases, leaving 9 bases not matched to a gene. The CDR3 region is CASTEPGTGDYEQYF. CDR3 DNA sequence: TGTGCCAGCACCGAGCCCGGGACAGGGGACTACGAGCAGTACTTC.

The chain employs TRBV6-1 and TRBJ2-5; D gene uncertain. CDR1 is MNHNS and CDR2 is SASEGT in the germline V gene. The CDR3 spans 13 residues. Trimming cost V 3 bases and J 1 base, with 6 bases left between them. CDR3 residues: CASSEMGQETQYF. Written as DNA, the CDR3 is TGTGCCAGCAGTGAGATGGGCCAAGAGACCCAGTACTTC.

The gene calls are TRBV28 and TRBJ2-7; TRBD2 aligns across 10 bases. The germline CDR1 and CDR2 sequences are MDHEN and SYDVKM. The CDR3 consists of 16 residues. The V and J ends lost 6 bases and 6 bases, in that order; junction bases with no gene match: 14. The CDR3 reads CASREILAGAYVEQYF. The CDR3 nucleotides are TGTGCCAGCAGGGAAATCCTAGCGGGGGCCTACGTCGAGCAGTACTTC.

The gene calls are TRBV5-1 and TRBJ2-1; no reliable D call. Trimming took off 6 bases at V and 3 bases at J, with 4 bases between the two ends. CDR1 is SGHRS, CDR2 YFSETQ, per germline. The CDR3 loop spans 11 amino acids. This chain's CDR3 is CASTDYNEQFF. CDR3 nucleotide sequence: TGCGCCAGCACGGACTACAATGAGCAGTTCTTC.

This clone occurred once. The chain has TRBV5-1 and TRBJ2-1; 10 bases are shared with TRBD2. Losses at the gene ends were 5 bases for V and 0 bases for J; bases not matched to a gene: 8. Germline CDR1 is SGHRS and CDR2 is YFSETQ. This CDR3 is 17 amino acids long. CDR3 nucleotides: TGCGCCAGCAGGCGACTTGGGACTAGCGTCTCCTACAATGAGCAGTTCTTC. Translating gives CASRRLGTSVSYNEQFF.

The chain links TRBV2 to TRBJ2-7; either TRBD1 or TRBD2 may supply D (5 bases each). The ends were cut back, 7 bases at V and 2 bases at J, with 12 bases in the middle. Germline assignment: CDR1 SNHLY and CDR2 FYNNEI. The CDR3 is 13 residues long. The CDR3 loop is CASTGDVTYEQYF. The CDR3 coding sequence is TGTGCCAGCACTGGGGACGTTACCTACGAGCAGTACTTC. The whole variable domain, filled in from reference TRBV2 and TRBJ2-7, reads EPEVTQTPSHQVTQMGQEVILRCVPISNHLYFYWYRQILGQKVEFLVSFYNNEISEKSEIFDDQFSVERPDGSNFTLKIRSTKLEDSAMYFCASTGDVTYEQYFGPGTRLTVT.

The V gene is TRBV19, the J gene TRBJ2-7; D perhaps matches TRBD2 (5 bases). Germline V lookup: CDR1 LNHDA, CDR2 SQIVND (reference sequence). The CDR3 is 15 residues long. V lost 6 bases, J lost 0 bases, and 15 bases lay in between. The CDR3 region is CASSPSGAGSYEQYF. In DNA, the CDR3 is TGTGCCAGTAGCCCCAGCGGCGCTGGCTCCTACGAGCAGTACTTC.

The V and J genes are TRBV7-9 and TRBJ1-5; possible D gene TRBD1, 6 bases. The germline gives CDR1 SEHNR, CDR2 FQNEAQ (reference sequence). V was clipped by 3 bases and J by 0 bases, with 12 bases between them. This CDR3 is built from 16 residues. Here the CDR3 reads CASSFRTDYSNQPQHF. CDR3 nucleotide sequence: TGTGCCAGCAGCTTCAGGACAGATTATAGCAATCAGCCCCAGCATTTT.

This clone came up once. Other DNA sequences in this sample translate to the same CDR3. V gene TRBV28 combines with J gene TRBJ2-3, with 15 bases lining up with TRBD2. Germline lookup yields CDR1 MDHEN and CDR2 SYDVKM. This CDR3 has 16 amino acids. The V and J ends lost 5 bases and 4 bases, in that order; junction bases with no gene match: 4. The CDR3 sequence: CASSLGLAGGADTQYF. The CDR3 DNA reads TGTGCCAGCAGTCTAGGACTAGCGGGAGGGGCAGATACGCAGTATTTT.

The CDR3 DNA sequence: TGTGCCAGCAGCCCGGGAGTGGCCAACAATGAGCAGTTCTTC. As protein: CASSPGVANNEQFF. The chain uses TRBV7-2 and TRBJ2-1; tentative D call: TRBD2 (6 bases). The V gene lost 5 bases and the J gene lost 5 bases, with 13 bases spanning the gap. Germline CDR1 is SGHTA and CDR2 is FQGNSA. This CDR3 has 14 amino acids.

The J gene is TRBJ2-5, the V gene TRBV15; TRBD2 matches at 8 bases. The V and J ends lost 1 base and 5 bases, in that order; junction bases with no gene match: 9. The CDR3 runs to 16 residues. Germline V CDR1 and CDR2: LNHNV, YYDKDF (reference sequence). CDR3 region: CATSRGGGGYKETQYF. In DNA, the CDR3 is TGTGCCACCAGCAGAGGGGGCGGGGGGTATAAGGAGACCCAGTACTTC. Combining the CDR3 with reference TRBV15 and TRBJ2-5 gives the whole variable domain DAMVIQNPRYQVTQFGKPVTLSCSQTLNHNVMYWYQQKSSQAPKLLFHYYDKDFNNEADTPDNFQSRRPNTSFCFLDIRSPGLGDTAMYLCATSRGGGGYKETQYFGPGTRLLVL.

This clone has just one count. The J gene is TRBJ2-7, the V gene TRBV9; TRBD2 matches 9 bases. The CDR3 is made up of 14 amino acids. J was trimmed by 3 bases and V by 4 bases; bases with no gene match: 5. Germline CDR1 and CDR2: SGDLS and YYNGEE. The chain's CDR3 is CASSISGRSYEQYF. The CDR3, as DNA: TGTGCCAGCAGCATCAGCGGGAGGAGCTACGAGCAGTACTTC.

The chain employs TRBV7-9 and TRBJ1-1; 9 positions agree with TRBD1. CDR3 length: 16 amino acids. CDR1 is SEHNR and CDR2 is FQNEAQ in the germline V gene (reference sequence). V lost 5 bases, J lost 4 bases, and 11 bases stayed unmatched. The CDR3 loop is CASSPRDREGATEAFF. Written as DNA, the CDR3 is TGTGCCAGCAGCCCCCGGGACAGGGAGGGGGCCACTGAAGCTTTCTTT.